This paragraph reports one TCR beta chain. Its antigen has not been determined. One base away there is no much larger clone; base qualities are not given. Trimming leaves V shorter by 5 bases and J shorter by 3 bases, with the junction holding 6 bases beyond the gene matches. From the germline V gene, CDR1 is SGHTA and CDR2 is FQGNSA. The CDR3 measures 14 amino acids from cysteine to phenylalanine. Just CDR3 DNA is preserved here, 42 bases in frame from base 1. The record originates from a study of radiotherapy plus CTLA-4 blockade in lung cancer (dated by TCRdb to 2016 to 2018). Turning to the overall study: Among enrolled patients, about 17% had an objective response and roughly 30% reached disease control. The paper as a whole reports these results and caveats: After treatment with radiotherapy and ipilimumab, TCR clones that came from tumors expanded in the peripheral blood. The strongest predictors of response, as reported, were early dynamic changes in blood T cell clones along with a rise in serum interferon-beta after radiation.

Focal radiation therapy combined with CTLA-4 blockade (ipilimumab) was tested in patients with chemo-refractory metastatic non-small-cell lung cancer. Libraries were made using the immunoSEQ multiplex PCR assay. Held by TCRdb, this immuneACCESS table contains in-frame sequences only and omits some clones. Under half of the omission traces to an unresolved V gene where checked; the cause of the rest is unknown. This sample is represented by approximately 47,000 clones; around 83% of them were singletons. About 3.6% of the sample goes to the ten largest clones. The receptor was isolated from a human donor with non-small cell lung cancer who had stable disease on radiotherapy plus ipilimumab. The receptor chain draws on TRBV7-2 and TRBJ2-7; 8 bases in the middle match TRBD2. The specimen was peripheral blood, collected from a patient treated with radiotherapy plus ipilimumab. In nucleotide form, the sequence is TGTGCCAGCAGCCCAGTCGGGGGGGACTACGAGCAGTACTTC. Translated, it gives CASSPVGGDYEQYF.